The 8 T cell receptor beta chains given below trace back to one sample, sequenced in a study of blood T cell repertoires in COVID-19. The method was immunoSEQ multiplex PCR; TCRdb's version includes in-frame clones alone and lacks a portion of them. This sample has approximately 51,000 clones; about 85% occur once, and the top ten carry about 14%. Sequenced sample: peripheral blood. The receptor source for this set is a human donor in a cohort sampled during active COVID-19.

The genes are TRBV6-5 and TRBJ2-7; 7 bases are a match to TRBD1. The CDR3 contains 13 residues. V shed 6 bases and J 3 bases; nucleotides not matched to a gene: 5. Germline V CDR1 and CDR2: MNHEY, SVGAGI. The CDR3 DNA follows: TGTGCCAGCAGGGCAGGGGGTATCTACGAGCAGTACTTC. Translating it yields CASRAGGIYEQYF.

The V call is TRBV7-2, the J call TRBJ1-6, with 10 positions matching TRBD1. There are 15 residues in the CDR3. The ends lost 1 base at V and 9 bases at J; junction bases unmatched: 3. The germline CDR1 and CDR2 sequences are SGHTA and FQGNSA. This CDR3 reads CASSLEGQGGSPLHF. The CDR3 region has the DNA TGTGCCAGCAGCTTAGAAGGACAGGGGGGTTCACCCCTCCACTTT.

V is TRBV28 and J is TRBJ2-7; 9 bases match TRBD1. This CDR3 contains 14 residues. Trimming at V came to 6 bases and at J to 3 bases, leaving 6 bases not matched to a gene. Per the germline V gene, CDR1 is MDHEN and CDR2 is SYDVKM. The CDR3 DNA reads as TGTGCCAGCAGGCTGACAGGGGGTCACTACGAGCAGTACTTC. Translating gives CASRLTGGHYEQYF. The full variable domain, rest sourced from reference TRBV28 and TRBJ2-7, is DVKVTQSSRYLVKRTGEKVFLECVQDMDHENMFWYRQDPGLGLRLIYFSYDVKMKEKGDIPEGYSVSREKKERFSLILESASTNQTSMYLCASRLTGGHYEQYFGPGTRLTVT.

Only a few counts were recorded for this clone. The chain couples TRBV6-5 to TRBJ2-1, with TRBD1 identical over 10 bases. Trimming at V came to 3 bases and at J to 6 bases, leaving 8 bases not matched to a gene. CDR1 is MNHEY and CDR2 is SVGAGI in the germline V gene. This CDR3 is built from 16 residues. DNA for the CDR3: TGTGCCAGCAGTTATACCCCCGGACAGGGGGGCAATGAGCAGTTCTTC. This codes for CASSYTPGQGGNEQFF.

The V call is TRBV9, the J call TRBJ2-3; 15 nucleotides align to TRBD2. CDR1 SGDLS and CDR2 YYNGEE come from the germline V gene. CDR3 length equals 16 residues. J lost 4 bases, V lost 0 bases, and 0 bases had no gene match. The CDR3 sequence: CASSVGTSGRADTQYF. The CDR3, as DNA: TGTGCCAGCAGCGTAGGGACTAGCGGGAGGGCAGATACGCAGTATTTT. The whole variable domain, filled in from reference TRBV9 and TRBJ2-3, reads DSGVTQTPKHLITATGQRVTLRCSPRSGDLSVYWYQQSLDQGLQFLIQYYNGEERAKGNILERFSAQQFPDLHSELNLSSLELGDSALYFCASSVGTSGRADTQYFGPGTRLTVL.

The rearrangement links TRBV11-2 to TRBJ2-7, with D tentatively TRBD2 (6 bases). Germline V gene data show CDR1 as SGHAT and CDR2 as FQNNGV. Trimming removed 7 bases at V and 1 base at J, with 17 bases between. This CDR3 spans 15 amino acids. The CDR3 loop reads CASTPRREISYEQYF. The DNA for the CDR3 is TGTGCCAGCACCCCGCGGAGGGAAATATCCTACGAGCAGTACTTC. Looking up the rest from reference TRBV11-2 and TRBJ2-7 gives the full variable domain: EAGVAQSPRYKIIEKRQSVAFWCNPISGHATLYWYQQILGQGPKLLIQFQNNGVVDDSQLPKDRFSAERLKGVDSTLKIQPAKLEDSAVYLCASTPRREISYEQYFGPGTRLTVT.

The genes are TRBV12-5 and TRBJ2-1; TRBD1 is a possible D gene (6 bases). Germline values: CDR1 LGHNT, CDR2 FRNRAP. V was pared by 4 bases and J by 10 bases, with 8 bases between. The CDR3 length is 11 residues. For the CDR3, the DNA is TGTGCTAGTGGTTCAGGACAGGAGCAGTTCTTC. It encodes CASGSGQEQFF.

The table lists this clone with a few counts. The chain recombines TRBV4-1 with TRBJ2-7, with 9 bases lining up with TRBD1. The CDR3 covers 15 residues. Trimming removed 3 bases from V and 1 base from J; junction bases left unmatched: 4. Germline values: CDR1 MGHRA, CDR2 YSYEKL. The CDR3 region is CASSHGQGPSYEQYF. CDR3 DNA: TGCGCCAGCAGCCACGGACAGGGGCCGTCCTACGAGCAGTACTTC.